A single sample gave rise to the 24 T cell receptor beta chains below, sequenced in a study of shared clonotypes between healthy human individuals. Naivety among CD8 cells was defined by CD45RO negativity and positive CCR7 selection, thereby excluding terminally differentiated effector memory CD45RA+ cells. The repertoire was sequenced with immunoSEQ multiplex PCR; TCRdb's copy has only in-frame clones and lacks some. The sample contains a few million clones, over 85% of which appear only once. The sequenced sample consisted of naive CD8+ T cells from PBMCs. The receptor set was obtained from a young man in good health. Some clones in this sample may be carry-over from other donors' samples.

This clone was observed once. This chain joins TRBV27 and TRBJ2-5, with 7 bases fitting TRBD1. The CDR3 consists of 16 residues. From germline, CDR1 is MNHEY and CDR2 SMNVEV (reference sequence). Trimming took 0 bases from V and 3 from J; bases not matched to a gene: 7. The CDR3 protein is CASSLSATGAKETQYF. The CDR3 DNA reads as TGTGCCAGCAGTTTATCGGCAACAGGGGCCAAAGAGACCCAGTACTTC.

On this clone itself: Its ends do not fully match the called genes, so a read error is possible. The chain has TRBV7-2 and TRBJ2-7; 7 bases fit TRBD2. CDR3 length: 13 residues. Germline V gene data show CDR1 as SGHTA and CDR2 as FQGNSA. The CDR3, as DNA: TGTGCCAGCAGCTTGGGGGGGACTTATCAGTGGGACTTC. As protein: CASSLGGTYQWDF.

The V call is TRBV27, the J call TRBJ2-1, with 7 bases lining up with TRBD1. V gave up 0 bases and J gave up 3 bases; unmatched junction bases: 5. The CDR3 is 16 amino acids. The germline gives CDR1 MNHEY, CDR2 SMNVEV (reference sequence). The CDR3 here is CASSLSGAGGYNEQFF. The CDR3 coding sequence is TGTGCCAGCAGTTTATCGGGCGCAGGGGGCTACAATGAGCAGTTCTTC.

J is TRBJ2-7 and V is TRBV5-1, with D maybe TRBD2 (7 bases). The CDR3 sequence is 16 residues long. Germline CDR1 and CDR2: SGHRS and YFSETQ. The V end was cut by 2 bases, the J end by 5 bases, with 20 bases between. This CDR3 is CASSFGGGGLGHEQYF. In DNA form, the CDR3 reads TGCGCCAGCAGCTTCGGTGGCGGGGGCCTCGGCCACGAGCAGTACTTC.

J is TRBJ2-4 and V is TRBV21-1. TRBV21-1 is labeled a pseudogene. The CDR3 is 15 amino acids. The CDR3 region is CASSTPGTAKNIQYF. The CDR3, as DNA: TGTGCCAGCAGCACACCCGGGACAGCCAAAAACATTCAGTACTTC.

V gene TRBV6-6 combines with J gene TRBJ2-1, with D unclear. The CDR3 has 16 amino acids. Trimming cost V 0 bases and J 3 bases, with 12 bases left between them. Germline CDR1 is MNHNY and CDR2 is SVGAGI (reference sequence). CDR3 in amino acids: CASSYSEGPFYNEQFF. For the CDR3, the DNA is TGTGCCAGCAGTTACTCAGAAGGGCCCTTCTACAATGAGCAGTTCTTC.

This clone was counted a single time. The genes are TRBV19 and TRBJ2-7; TRBD1 matches at 7 bases. V lost 1 base, J lost 2 bases, and 17 bases stayed unmatched. Per the germline V gene, CDR1 is LNHDA and CDR2 is SQIVND (reference sequence). This CDR3 is built from 19 residues. CDR3 amino acids: CASSIANRPGTAFPYEQYF. In DNA, the CDR3 is TGTGCCAGTAGTATAGCCAACCGGCCCGGGACAGCGTTTCCCTACGAGCAGTACTTC.

This clone was found once. The chain uses TRBV10-3 and TRBJ2-7, with D perhaps being TRBD1 or TRBD2 (5 bases each). This CDR3 region has 12 residues. In germline, CDR1 is ENHRY, CDR2 SYGVKD. Trimming shortened V by 9 bases and J by 0 bases, and 9 bases separated the two germline ends. The CDR3 loop reads CAITGASYEQYF. CDR3 nucleotides: TGTGCCATTACCGGGGCCTCCTACGAGCAGTACTTC.

The chain couples TRBV2 to TRBJ2-7, with unresolved D. Trimming took 7 bases from V and 3 from J, leaving 16 bases between them. The CDR3 is 14 residues long. The germline gives CDR1 SNHLY, CDR2 FYNNEI. This CDR3 is CASTPSRGGYEQYF. The CDR3 nucleotides read TGTGCCAGCACCCCAAGCCGTGGTGGCTACGAGCAGTACTTC.

The chain couples TRBV28 to TRBJ1-1, with D tentatively TRBD1 (5 bases). Per the germline V gene, CDR1 is MDHEN and CDR2 is SYDVKM. This CDR3 comprises 14 residues. With 2 bases removed from V and 7 bases from J, the gap between germline ends came to 14 bases. The CDR3 loop reads CASSLVPQGHEAFF. The CDR3 DNA reads as TGTGCCAGCAGTTTAGTTCCCCAGGGCCATGAAGCTTTCTTT.

This chain connects TRBV7-9 to TRBJ2-5; D ambiguous. The ends were cut back, 1 base at V and 4 bases at J, with 7 bases in the middle. The germline gives CDR1 SEHNR, CDR2 FQNEAQ (reference sequence). This CDR3 contains 13 residues. The CDR3 DNA sequence: TGTGCCAGCAGCTTAGGGCTGTCAGAGACCCAGTACTTC. The encoded protein is CASSLGLSETQYF.

This clone appeared a single time. This chain links TRBV4-1 with TRBJ2-7, with 9 bases fitting TRBD1. Germline V CDR1 and CDR2: MGHRA, YSYEKL. The CDR3 consists of 14 residues. The junction had 4 bases not matched to a gene; V was cut back by 3 bases and J by 4 bases. CDR3 DNA sequence: TGCGCCAGCAGCCATCGACAGGGGGGTTACGAGCAGTACTTC. As protein: CASSHRQGGYEQYF.

A word on this clone: Distinct nucleotide sequences in the sample also encode this CDR3. The chain uses TRBV28 and TRBJ1-1; possibly TRBD1 for D (6 bases). V was clipped by 9 bases and J by 0 bases, with 14 bases between them. Per germline, CDR1 MDHEN and CDR2 SYDVKM. This CDR3 is built from 14 residues. CDR3 sequence: CASRPTGMNTEAFF. The CDR3 DNA follows: TGTGCCAGTAGACCGACAGGAATGAACACTGAAGCTTTCTTT.

In its sample, this clone was seen once. The chain employs TRBV30 and TRBJ1-1; D not certain. V dropped 1 base and J dropped 4 bases, with 4 bases sitting between them. Per the germline V gene, CDR1 is GTSNPN and CDR2 is SVGIG (reference sequence). This CDR3 spans 11 amino acids. CDR3 in amino acids: CAWSDPTEAFF. The DNA for the CDR3 is TGTGCCTGGAGTGACCCCACTGAAGCTTTCTTT.

The chain uses TRBV13 and TRBJ2-5; 7 nucleotides agree with TRBD2. The CDR3 runs to 16 residues. J was trimmed by 0 bases and V by 3 bases; bases with no gene match: 7. The germline V gene has CDR1 PRHDT and CDR2 FYEKMQ (reference sequence). The CDR3 DNA reads TGTGCCAGCAGCTTTTTAGTGGGGGGGTACCAAGAGACCCAGTACTTC. Translation: CASSFLVGGYQETQYF.

This clone was observed a single time. Other DNA sequences of this sample code for an identical CDR3. The V gene is TRBV9, the J gene TRBJ2-7, with TRBD1 matching over 7 bases. The CDR3 covers 16 residues. Per germline, CDR1 SGDLS and CDR2 YYNGEE. V lost 2 bases and J lost 0; bases outside the gene matches: 8. The CDR3 DNA reads TGTGCCAGCAGCGTGGATCCGGGACAGTCCTCCTACGAGCAGTACTTC. Its translation: CASSVDPGQSSYEQYF.

The chain has TRBV7-9 and TRBJ2-1, with TRBD2 as a possible D gene (6 bases). CDR1 is SEHNR and CDR2 is FQNEAQ in the germline V gene (reference sequence). CDR3 length: 14 residues. Trimming removed 5 bases from V and 6 bases from J, with 14 bases in between. The CDR3 sequence is CASSPGGGGNEQFF. CDR3 sequence (DNA): TGTGCCAGCAGCCCCGGGGGAGGTGGCAATGAGCAGTTCTTC.

The chain links TRBV2 to TRBJ1-2, with D maybe TRBD1 (6 bases). Germline values: CDR1 SNHLY, CDR2 FYNNEI. The V gene lost 4 bases and the J gene lost 6 bases, with 21 bases spanning the gap. CDR3 length: 16 residues. CDR3 residues: CASSAGTPVEYDGYTF. In DNA, the CDR3 is TGTGCCAGCAGTGCTGGGACACCGGTAGAGTACGATGGCTACACCTTC.

A word on this clone: Other DNA sequences of this sample code for an identical CDR3. The gene calls are TRBV29-1 and TRBJ2-7; D is perhaps TRBD1 (5 bases). CDR1 SQVTM and CDR2 ANQGSEA come from the germline V gene. Between the trimmed V and J ends, which lost 3 bases and 0 bases, there was a span of 9 bases. CDR3 length: 13 residues. The CDR3 DNA sequence: TGCAGCGTTGAGGGGCCTAACTCCTACGAGCAGTACTTC. Protein product: CSVEGPNSYEQYF.

The rearrangement links TRBV14 to TRBJ2-7; D is unclear. The CDR3 consists of 14 residues. CDR1 and CDR2 (germline): SGHDN, FVKESK. V gave up 0 bases and J gave up 5 bases, with 11 bases separating them. In nucleotides, the CDR3 is TGTGCCAGCAGCCAAGAGACCCCTTCGGACGAGCAGTACTTC. Its protein product is CASSQETPSDEQYF.

The chain couples TRBV6-1 to TRBJ1-1, with 7 nucleotides matching TRBD1. The V gene end was trimmed by 6 bases and the J gene end by 7 bases; junction bases not matched to a gene: 8. Per the germline V gene, CDR1 is MNHNS and CDR2 is SASEGT. The CDR3 consists of 13 residues. CDR3: CASREDRQREAFF. The CDR3 bases are TGTGCCAGCAGGGAGGACAGGCAGCGTGAAGCTTTCTTT.

The genes are TRBV27 and TRBJ1-1; 8 bases agree with TRBD1. This CDR3 comprises 14 residues. V was pared by 3 bases and J by 6 bases, with 6 bases of the junction left unmatched. The germline V gene has CDR1 MNHEY and CDR2 SMNVEV (reference sequence). CDR3 sequence (DNA): TGTGCCAGCAGTTTGGACAGGGCAAGGCCTGAAGCTTTCTTT. Amino acid sequence: CASSLDRARPEAFF.

V and J are TRBV19 and TRBJ2-1, with a weak D call TRBD1 (6 bases). This CDR3 has 14 amino acids. Per the germline V gene, CDR1 is LNHDA and CDR2 is SQIVND (reference sequence). V was clipped by 3 bases and J by 6 bases, with 12 bases between them. Written as DNA, the CDR3 is TGTGCCAGTAGTATTTCAGGGGTGTCCAATGAGCAGTTCTTC. Its protein is CASSISGVSNEQFF.

The V and J genes are TRBV14 and TRBJ2-7; 8 bases are a match to TRBD1. CDR3 length equals 16 residues. The V segment lost 0 bases and the J segment 0 bases; nucleotides outside the gene matches: 4. Per germline, CDR1 SGHDN and CDR2 FVKESK. The CDR3 region has the DNA TGTGCCAGCAGCCAAGATCGTGGACAGGGCTCCTACGAGCAGTACTTC. This codes for CASSQDRGQGSYEQYF.